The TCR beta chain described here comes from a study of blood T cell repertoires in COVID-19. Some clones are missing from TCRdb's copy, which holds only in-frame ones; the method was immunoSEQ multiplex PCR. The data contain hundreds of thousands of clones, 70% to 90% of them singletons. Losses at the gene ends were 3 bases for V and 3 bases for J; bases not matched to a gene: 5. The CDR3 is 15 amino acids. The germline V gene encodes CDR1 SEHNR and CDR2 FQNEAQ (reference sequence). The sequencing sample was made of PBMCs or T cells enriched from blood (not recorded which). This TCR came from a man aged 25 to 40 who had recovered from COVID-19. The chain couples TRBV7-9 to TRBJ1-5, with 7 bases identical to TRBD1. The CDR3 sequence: CASSLGDRDNQPQHF. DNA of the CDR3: TGTGCCAGCAGCTTGGGAGACAGGGACAATCAGCCCCAGCATTTT.